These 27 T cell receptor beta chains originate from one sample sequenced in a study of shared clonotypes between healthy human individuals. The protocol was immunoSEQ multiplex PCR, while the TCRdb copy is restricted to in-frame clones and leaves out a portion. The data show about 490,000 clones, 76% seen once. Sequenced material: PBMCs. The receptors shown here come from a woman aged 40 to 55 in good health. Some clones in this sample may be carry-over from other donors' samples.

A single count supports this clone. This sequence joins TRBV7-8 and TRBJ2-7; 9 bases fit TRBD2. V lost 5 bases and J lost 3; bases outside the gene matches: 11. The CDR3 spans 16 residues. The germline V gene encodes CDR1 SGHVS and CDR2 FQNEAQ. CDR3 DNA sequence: TGTGCCAGCAGCCCAAGAGTCGCACTAGCGGGCTACGAGCAGTACTTC. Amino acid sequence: CASSPRVALAGYEQYF.

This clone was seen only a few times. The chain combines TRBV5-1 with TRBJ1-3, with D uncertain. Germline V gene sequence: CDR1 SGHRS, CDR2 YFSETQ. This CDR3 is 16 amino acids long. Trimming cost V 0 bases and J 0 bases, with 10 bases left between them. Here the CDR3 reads CASSLGSRASGNTIYF. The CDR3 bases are TGCGCCAGCAGCTTGGGCAGTCGGGCCTCTGGAAACACCATATATTTT.

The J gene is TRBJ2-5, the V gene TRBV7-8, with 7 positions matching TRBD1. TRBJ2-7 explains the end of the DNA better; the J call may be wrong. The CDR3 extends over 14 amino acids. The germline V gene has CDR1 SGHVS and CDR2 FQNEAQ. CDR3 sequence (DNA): TGTGCCAGCAGCTTCGGGACAGATCCCTACGAGCAGTACTTC. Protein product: CASSFGTDPYEQYF.

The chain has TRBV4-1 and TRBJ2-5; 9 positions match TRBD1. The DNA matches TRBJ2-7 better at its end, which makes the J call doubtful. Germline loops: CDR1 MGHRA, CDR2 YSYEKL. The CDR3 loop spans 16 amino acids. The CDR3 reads CASSQDSGTGRYEQYF. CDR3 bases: TGCGCCAGCAGCCAAGATTCAGGGACAGGGAGGTACGAGCAGTACTTC.

CDR3 sequence: CASSLKAGPVGEQYF. For the CDR3, the DNA is TGCGCCAGCAGCTTGAAGGCGGGGCCGGTAGGGGAGCAGTACTTC. The chain recombines TRBV5-1 with TRBJ2-7, with a possible D match to TRBD2 (6 bases). With 1 base removed from V and 7 bases from J, the gap between germline ends came to 18 bases. This CDR3 is 15 amino acids long. The V gene's germline CDR1 is SGHRS and CDR2 YFSETQ.

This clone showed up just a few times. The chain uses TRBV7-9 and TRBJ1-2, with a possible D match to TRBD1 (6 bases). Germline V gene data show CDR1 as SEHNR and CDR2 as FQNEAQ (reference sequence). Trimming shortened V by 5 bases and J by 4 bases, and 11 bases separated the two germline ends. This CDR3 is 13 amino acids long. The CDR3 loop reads CASSLQGSYGYTF. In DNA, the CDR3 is TGTGCCAGCAGCCTACAGGGTAGCTATGGCTACACCTTC.

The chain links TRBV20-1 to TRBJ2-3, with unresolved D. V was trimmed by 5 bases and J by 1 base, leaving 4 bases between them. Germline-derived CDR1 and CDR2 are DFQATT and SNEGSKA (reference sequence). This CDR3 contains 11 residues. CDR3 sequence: CSAGGTDTQYF. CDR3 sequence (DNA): TGCAGTGCTGGCGGCACAGATACGCAGTATTTT.

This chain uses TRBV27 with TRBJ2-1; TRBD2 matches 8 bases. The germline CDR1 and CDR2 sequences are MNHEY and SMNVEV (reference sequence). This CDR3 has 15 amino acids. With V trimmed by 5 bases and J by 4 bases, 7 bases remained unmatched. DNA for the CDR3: TGTGCCAGCAGTGAGAGCGGGAGCAGTTACAATGAGCAGTTCTTC. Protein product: CASSESGSSYNEQFF.

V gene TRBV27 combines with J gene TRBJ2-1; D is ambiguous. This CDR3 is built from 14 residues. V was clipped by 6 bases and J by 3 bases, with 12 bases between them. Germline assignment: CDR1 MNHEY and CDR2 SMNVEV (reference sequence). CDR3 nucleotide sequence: TGTGCCAGCAGATGGAGACCCGACTACAATGAGCAGTTCTTC. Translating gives CASRWRPDYNEQFF.

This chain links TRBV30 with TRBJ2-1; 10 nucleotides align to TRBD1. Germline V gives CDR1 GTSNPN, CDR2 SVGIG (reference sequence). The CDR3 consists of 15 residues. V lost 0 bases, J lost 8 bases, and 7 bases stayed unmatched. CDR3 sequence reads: CAWSVETGGGYEQFF. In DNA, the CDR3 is TGTGCCTGGAGTGTGGAGACAGGGGGCGGGTATGAGCAGTTCTTC.

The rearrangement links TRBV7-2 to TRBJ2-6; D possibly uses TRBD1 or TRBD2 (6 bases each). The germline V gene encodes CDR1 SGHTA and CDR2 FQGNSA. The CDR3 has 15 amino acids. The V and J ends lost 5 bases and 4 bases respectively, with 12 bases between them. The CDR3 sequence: CASSLGGTGANVLTF. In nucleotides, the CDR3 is TGTGCCAGCAGCCTAGGGGGGACAGGGGCCAACGTCCTGACTTTC.

The CDR3 sequence is CSVDLSGGETQYF. CDR3 nucleotide sequence: TGCAGCGTTGATCTATCGGGAGGAGAGACCCAGTACTTC. This chain joins TRBV29-1 and TRBJ2-5; 7 bases fit TRBD2. The CDR3 has 13 amino acids. The V and J ends lost 3 bases and 4 bases, in that order; junction bases with no gene match: 5. Germline-derived CDR1 and CDR2 are SQVTM and ANQGSEA.

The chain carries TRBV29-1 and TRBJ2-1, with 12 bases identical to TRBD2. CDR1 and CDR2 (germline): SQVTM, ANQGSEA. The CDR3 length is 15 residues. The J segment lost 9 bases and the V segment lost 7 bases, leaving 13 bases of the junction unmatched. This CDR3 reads CSGKTSGSFGIEQFF. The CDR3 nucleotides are TGCAGCGGTAAGACTAGCGGGAGTTTTGGTATTGAGCAGTTCTTC.

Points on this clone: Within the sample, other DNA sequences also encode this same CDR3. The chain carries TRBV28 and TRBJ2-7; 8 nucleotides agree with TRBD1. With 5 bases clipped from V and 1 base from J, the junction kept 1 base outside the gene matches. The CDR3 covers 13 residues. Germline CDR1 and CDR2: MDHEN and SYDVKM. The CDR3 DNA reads TGTGCCAGCAGTCAGGGGGCTTCCTACGAGCAGTACTTC. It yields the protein CASSQGASYEQYF.

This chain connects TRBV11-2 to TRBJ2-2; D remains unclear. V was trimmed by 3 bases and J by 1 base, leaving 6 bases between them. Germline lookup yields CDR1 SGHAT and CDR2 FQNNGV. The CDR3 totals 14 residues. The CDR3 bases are TGTGCCAGCAGCTTTCCGGGGAACACCGGGGAGCTGTTTTTT. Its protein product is CASSFPGNTGELFF.

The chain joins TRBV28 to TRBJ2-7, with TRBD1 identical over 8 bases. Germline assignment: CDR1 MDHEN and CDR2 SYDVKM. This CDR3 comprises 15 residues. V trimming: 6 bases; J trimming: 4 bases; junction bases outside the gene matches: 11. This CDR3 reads CASRSFGTGDYEQYF. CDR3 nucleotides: TGTGCCAGCAGGTCATTCGGGACAGGTGATTACGAGCAGTACTTC.

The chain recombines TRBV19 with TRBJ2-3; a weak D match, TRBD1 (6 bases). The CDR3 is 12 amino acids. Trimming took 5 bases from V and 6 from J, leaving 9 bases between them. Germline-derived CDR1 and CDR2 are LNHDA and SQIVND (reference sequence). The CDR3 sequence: CASSDTGDTQYF. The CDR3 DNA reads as TGTGCCAGTAGTGACACAGGGGATACGCAGTATTTT.

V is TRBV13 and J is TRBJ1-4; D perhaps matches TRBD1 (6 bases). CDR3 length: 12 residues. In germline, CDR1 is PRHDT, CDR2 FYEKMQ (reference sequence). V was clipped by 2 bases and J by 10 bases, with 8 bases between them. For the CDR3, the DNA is TGTGCCAGCAGCTTACTAGGGGGAAAACTGTTTTTT. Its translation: CASSLLGGKLFF. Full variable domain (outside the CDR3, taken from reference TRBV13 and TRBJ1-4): AAGVIQSPRHLIKEKRETATLKCYPIPRHDTVYWYQQGPGQDPQFLISFYEKMQSDKGSIPDRFSAQQFSDYHSELNMSSLELGDSALYFCASSLLGGKLFFGSGTQLSVL.

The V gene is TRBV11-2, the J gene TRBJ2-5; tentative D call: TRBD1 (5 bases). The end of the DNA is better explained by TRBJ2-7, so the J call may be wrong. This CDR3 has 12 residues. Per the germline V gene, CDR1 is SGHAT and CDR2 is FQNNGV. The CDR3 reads CASSTQGYEQYF. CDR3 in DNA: TGTGCCAGCAGCACCCAGGGTTACGAGCAGTACTTC.

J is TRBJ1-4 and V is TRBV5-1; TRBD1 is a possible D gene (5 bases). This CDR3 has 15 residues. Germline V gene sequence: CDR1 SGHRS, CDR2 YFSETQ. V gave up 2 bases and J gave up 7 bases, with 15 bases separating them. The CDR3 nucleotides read TGCGCCAGCAGCTTAGGGCAGGGTATAGCTGAAAAACTGTTTTTT. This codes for CASSLGQGIAEKLFF.

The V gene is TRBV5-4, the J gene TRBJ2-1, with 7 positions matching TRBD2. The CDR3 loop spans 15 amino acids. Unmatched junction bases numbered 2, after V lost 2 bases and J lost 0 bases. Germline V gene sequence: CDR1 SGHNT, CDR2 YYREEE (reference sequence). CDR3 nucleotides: TGTGCCAGCAGCTTTGGGAGGGGCTCCTACAATGAGCAGTTCTTC. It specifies CASSFGRGSYNEQFF.

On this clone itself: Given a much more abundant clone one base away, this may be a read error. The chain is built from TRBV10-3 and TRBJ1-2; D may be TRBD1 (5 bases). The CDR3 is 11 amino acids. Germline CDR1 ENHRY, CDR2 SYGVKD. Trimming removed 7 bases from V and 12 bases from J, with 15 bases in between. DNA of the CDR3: TGTGCCATCAAGCAGGGAGAAGGCCACACCTTC. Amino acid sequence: CAIKQGEGHTF.

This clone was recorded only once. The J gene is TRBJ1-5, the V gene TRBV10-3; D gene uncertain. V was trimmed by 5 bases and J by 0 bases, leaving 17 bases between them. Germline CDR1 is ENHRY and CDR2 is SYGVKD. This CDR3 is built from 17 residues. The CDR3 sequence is CAISNTSGPYSNQPQHF. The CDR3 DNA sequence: TGTGCCATCAGTAACACGTCCGGCCCTTATAGCAATCAGCCCCAGCATTTT.

CDR3 DNA sequence: TGTGCCAGCAGTAGCCCAGGGGACGTCACTGAAGCTTTCTTT. Amino acids: CASSSPGDVTEAFF. V usage is TRBV28 and J usage is TRBJ1-1, with TRBD1 as a possible D gene (6 bases). The CDR3 length is 14 residues. The germline V and J ends were trimmed by 5 bases and 4 bases, with 14 bases remaining between them. Germline V gives CDR1 MDHEN, CDR2 SYDVKM.

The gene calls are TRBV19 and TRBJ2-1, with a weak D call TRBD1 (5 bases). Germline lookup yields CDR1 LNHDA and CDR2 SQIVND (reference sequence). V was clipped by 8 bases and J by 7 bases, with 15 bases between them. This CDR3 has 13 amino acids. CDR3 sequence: CASLDTSRNEQFF. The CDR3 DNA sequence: TGTGCCAGTTTGGACACCTCTCGTAATGAGCAGTTCTTC.

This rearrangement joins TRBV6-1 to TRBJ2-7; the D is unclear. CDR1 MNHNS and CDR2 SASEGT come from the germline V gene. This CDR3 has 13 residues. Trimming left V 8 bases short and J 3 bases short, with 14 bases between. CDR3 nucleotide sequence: TGTGCCAGCCAGAGGTCCCCCCTCTACGAGCAGTACTTC. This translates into CASQRSPLYEQYF.

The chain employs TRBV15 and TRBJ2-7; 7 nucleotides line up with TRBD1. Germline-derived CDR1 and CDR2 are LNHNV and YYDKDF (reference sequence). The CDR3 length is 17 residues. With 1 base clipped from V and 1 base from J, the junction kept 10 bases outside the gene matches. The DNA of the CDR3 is TGTGCCACCAGCAGAGTCCGAGGCAGGGGGACGTCCTACGAGCAGTACTTC. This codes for CATSRVRGRGTSYEQYF.